Below, 21 T cell receptor beta chains from the same sample are listed, as sequenced in a study of cytomegalovirus exposure and HLA in healthy donors. The PCR was carried out with 60 Vbeta primers and 13 Jbeta primers. Produced via immunoSEQ multiplex PCR; TCRdb's table is partial and in-frame only. This table holds some 97,000 clones, around 79% found once. Sequencing was performed on PBMCs. Receptors were obtained from a male donor in good health and CMV-seropositive.

This clone has just one count. The genes are TRBV27 and TRBJ2-7; the match to TRBD2 covers 12 bases. The germline V gene encodes CDR1 MNHEY and CDR2 SMNVEV (reference sequence). The CDR3 loop spans 18 amino acids. V was clipped by 3 bases and J by 2 bases; unmatched bases: 11. This CDR3 is CASSFGRTSGAETYEQYF. The DNA for the CDR3 is TGTGCCAGCAGTTTTGGGAGGACTAGCGGGGCAGAAACCTACGAGCAGTACTTC.

This clone was seen only a few times. The chain links TRBV5-6 to TRBJ1-6; D may be TRBD1 (5 bases). Per the germline V gene, CDR1 is SGHDT and CDR2 is YYEEEE. CDR3 size: 15 residues. Trimming cost V 5 bases and J 4 bases, with 13 bases left between them. The CDR3 DNA reads TGTGCCAGCAGACAGGTTGACAAGTATAATTCACCCCTCCACTTT. Translation gives CASRQVDKYNSPLHF.

The chain links TRBV5-1 to TRBJ2-2; no clear D gene. This CDR3 comprises 15 residues. Trimming took off 1 base at V and 0 bases at J, with 7 bases between the two ends. The germline V gene encodes CDR1 SGHRS and CDR2 YFSETQ. CDR3 nucleotides: TGCGCCAGCAGCTTGCAGGAACCGAACACCGGGGAGCTGTTTTTT. Amino acid sequence: CASSLQEPNTGELFF.

This clone was recorded a few times. This CDR3 reads CASSYVAGVAYNEQFF. In nucleotides, the CDR3 is TGTGCCAGCAGCTATGTAGCGGGGGTGGCCTACAATGAGCAGTTCTTC. This sequence joins TRBV11-3 and TRBJ2-1, with TRBD2 matching over 9 bases. CDR3 length: 16 amino acids. V lost 4 bases and J lost 2; bases outside the gene matches: 6. The germline V gene encodes CDR1 SGHNT and CDR2 YENEEA. Using reference TRBV11-3 and TRBJ2-1 for the parts outside the CDR3, the full variable domain is EAGVVQSPRYKIIEKKQPVAFWCNPISGHNTLYWYLQNLGQGPELLIRYENEEAVDDSQLPKDRFSAERLKGVDSTLKIQPAELGDSAVYLCASSYVAGVAYNEQFFGPGTRLTVL.

V gene TRBV7-9 combines with J gene TRBJ2-1, with D maybe TRBD1 (6 bases). The germline V and J ends were trimmed by 5 bases and 7 bases, with 12 bases remaining between them. The germline V gene has CDR1 SEHNR and CDR2 FQNEAQ (reference sequence). The CDR3 totals 13 residues. The CDR3 region is CASSPWTENEQFF. CDR3 DNA sequence: TGTGCCAGCAGCCCCTGGACAGAAAATGAGCAGTTCTTC.

This clone was counted a few times. The chain uses TRBV6-1 and TRBJ1-1; D might be TRBD1 (5 bases). V gave up 4 bases and J gave up 4 bases, with 10 bases separating them. Germline values: CDR1 MNHNS, CDR2 SASEGT. The CDR3 loop spans 13 amino acids. The CDR3 loop reads CASSGMGRTEAFF. CDR3 in DNA: TGTGCCAGCAGTGGAATGGGGCGCACTGAAGCTTTCTTT.

This chain links TRBV5-6 with TRBJ1-2; D not resolved. Trimming left V 2 bases short and J 0 bases short, with 11 bases between. The CDR3 totals 15 residues. The V gene's germline CDR1 is SGHDT and CDR2 YYEEEE. CDR3 nucleotide sequence: TGTGCCAGCAGCTTTATGGCACCAGCTAACTATGGCTACACCTTC. It is translated as CASSFMAPANYGYTF. The variable domain in full, completed from reference TRBV5-6 and TRBJ1-2, reads DAGVTQSPTHLIKTRGQQVTLRCSPKSGHDTVSWYQQALGQGPQFIFQYYEEEERQRGNFPDRFSGHQFPNYSSELNVNALLLGDSALYLCASSFMAPANYGYTFGSGTRLTVV.

This clone has just one count. The J gene is TRBJ2-1, the V gene TRBV7-2; 9 nucleotides match TRBD2. This CDR3 comprises 16 residues. The junction had 9 bases not matched to a gene; V was cut back by 1 base and J by 8 bases. In germline, CDR1 is SGHTA, CDR2 FQGNSA. Here the CDR3 DNA reads TGTGCCAGCAGCTTAGGAAGTCTAGCGGGGCGGGATGAGCAGTTCTTC. Protein sequence: CASSLGSLAGRDEQFF.

This clone was recorded a few times. This chain connects TRBV28 to TRBJ2-7; TRBD2 is a possible D gene (7 bases). Trimming removed 3 bases at V and 7 bases at J, with 16 bases between. The V gene's germline CDR1 is MDHEN and CDR2 SYDVKM. The length of the CDR3 is 14 residues. In nucleotides, the CDR3 is TGTGCCAGCAGTTTTCGCGGGGGCGGGTGGGAGCAGTACTTC. It encodes CASSFRGGGWEQYF.

This chain connects TRBV29-1 to TRBJ2-7; TRBD1 aligns across 7 bases. After removal of 6 bases from V and 2 bases from J, the junction contained 7 bases not matched to a gene. The CDR3 is 13 amino acids. CDR1 SQVTM and CDR2 ANQGSEA come from the germline V gene. The CDR3 nucleotides are TGCAGCGTCGCTGACGACAGGGCCTACGAGCAGTACTTC. Its translation is CSVADDRAYEQYF.

The chain has TRBV30 and TRBJ2-5; D perhaps matches TRBD1 (6 bases). V shed 1 base and J shed 5 bases, with 20 bases lying between them. CDR3 length: 16 amino acids. Germline V gives CDR1 GTSNPN, CDR2 SVGIG (reference sequence). CDR3 sequence reads: CAWSGRVDSAGETQYF. The CDR3 region has the DNA TGTGCCTGGAGTGGGCGCGTGGACAGTGCCGGGGAGACCCAGTACTTC.

The V gene is TRBV28, the J gene TRBJ1-1; 8 positions match TRBD1. Germline V CDR1 and CDR2: MDHEN, SYDVKM. J lost 10 bases, V lost 6 bases, and 7 bases had no gene match. CDR3 length: 12 amino acids. In DNA form, the CDR3 reads TGTGCCAGCAGGACGTCGGACAGGGTAGCTTTCTTT. This codes for CASRTSDRVAFF.

V is TRBV5-1 and J is TRBJ2-2; unclear D gene. The CDR3 runs to 16 residues. V lost 1 base and J 2 bases, leaving 12 bases between the germline ends. CDR1 and CDR2 from the germline V gene are SGHRS and YFSETQ. Written as DNA, the CDR3 is TGCGCCAGCAGCTTGTGGCAGGCGAGCAACACCGGGGAGCTGTTTTTT. Translating gives CASSLWQASNTGELFF.

The V and J genes are TRBV7-2 and TRBJ2-7; 8 bases fit TRBD1. V shed 5 bases and J 1 base; nucleotides not matched to a gene: 7. The length of the CDR3 is 15 residues. CDR1 is SGHTA and CDR2 is FQGNSA in the germline V gene. This chain's CDR3 is CASSRGQGPSYEQYF. The CDR3 DNA follows: TGTGCCAGCAGCCGAGGACAGGGACCTTCCTACGAGCAGTACTTC.

The rearrangement links TRBV14 to TRBJ1-2; TRBD1 is a possible D gene (5 bases). The CDR3 runs to 13 residues. The V and J ends lost 2 bases and 7 bases respectively, with 11 bases between them. Germline V gene data show CDR1 as SGHDN and CDR2 as FVKESK. CDR3 sequence: CASSQRAGGGYTF. In nucleotides, the CDR3 is TGTGCCAGCAGCCAACGGGCGGGGGGTGGCTACACCTTC. The full variable domain, its missing parts supplied by reference TRBV14 and TRBJ1-2, is EAGVTQFPSHSVIEKGQTVTLRCDPISGHDNLYWYRRVMGKEIKFLLHFVKESKQDESGMPNNRFLAERTGGTYSTLKVQPAELEDSGVYFCASSQRAGGGYTFGSGTRLTVV.

The V and J genes are TRBV11-2 and TRBJ2-7; the D gene is possibly TRBD1 (6 bases). V was trimmed by 3 bases and J by 0 bases, leaving 15 bases between them. The germline CDR1 and CDR2 sequences are SGHAT and FQNNGV. This CDR3 is built from 16 residues. The CDR3 spells CASSFTGTWSSYEQYF. CDR3 in DNA: TGTGCCAGCAGCTTTACCGGGACATGGAGCTCCTACGAGCAGTACTTC.

In regard to this clone: Distinct nucleotide sequences in the sample also encode this CDR3. This chain links TRBV7-9 with TRBJ2-5, with 12 bases that match TRBD2. V was pared by 6 bases and J by 2 bases, with 4 bases of the junction left unmatched. This CDR3 comprises 15 residues. Germline lookup yields CDR1 SEHNR and CDR2 FQNEAQ (reference sequence). CDR3 sequence reads: CASSPGLAGQETQYF. The CDR3 coding sequence is TGTGCCAGCAGTCCTGGACTAGCGGGGCAAGAGACCCAGTACTTC.

This sequence joins TRBV19 and TRBJ1-5, with TRBD1 matching 9 bases. Germline CDR1 LNHDA, CDR2 SQIVND (reference sequence). V was pared by 5 bases and J by 7 bases, with 6 bases of the junction left unmatched. CDR3 length: 14 residues. The DNA of the CDR3 is TGTGCCAGTAGTGCAACAGGGGGCGGACAGCCCCAGCATTTT. Its protein product is CASSATGGGQPQHF.

Only a few counts were recorded for this clone. The J gene is TRBJ2-1, the V gene TRBV9, with D perhaps matching TRBD1 (6 bases). CDR3 length: 14 amino acids. V lost 1 base and J 5 bases, leaving 10 bases between the germline ends. Germline assignment: CDR1 SGDLS and CDR2 YYNGEE. CDR3 DNA: TGTGCCAGCAGCGTACTCAACAGGGACAATGAGCAGTTCTTC. This translates into CASSVLNRDNEQFF. The variable domain in full, with the rest retrieved from reference TRBV9 and TRBJ2-1, is DSGVTQTPKHLITATGQRVTLRCSPRSGDLSVYWYQQSLDQGLQFLIQYYNGEERAKGNILERFSAQQFPDLHSELNLSSLELGDSALYFCASSVLNRDNEQFFGPGTRLTVL.

The chain links TRBV4-3 to TRBJ2-3; 8 bases are a match to TRBD2. This CDR3 is built from 18 residues. Unmatched junction bases numbered 11, after V lost 0 bases and J lost 3 bases. The V gene's germline CDR1 is LGHNA and CDR2 YSLEER. The CDR3 DNA sequence: TGCGCCAGCAGCCAAGAAAGACTAGCGAGGGGGAAAACAGATACGCAGTATTTT. This translates into CASSQERLARGKTDTQYF.

CDR3 sequence (DNA): TGTGCCAGCAGCTTACAGGACTATGGCTACACCTTC. Translation: CASSLQDYGYTF. The V and J genes are TRBV11-3 and TRBJ1-2; the D is unclear. Trimming removed 2 bases from V and 3 bases from J, with 4 bases in between. This CDR3 has 12 amino acids. The V gene's germline CDR1 is SGHNT and CDR2 YENEEA.